These T cell receptor beta chains were read from a single sample in a study of T cell responses to AZD1222 COVID-19 vaccine. Libraries were prepared by immunoSEQ multiplex PCR; TCRdb keeps only in-frame clonotypes and omits some of them. Of 140,000 to 150,000 clones listed, 70% to 90% are singletons. The starting material was peripheral blood, obtained on day 0 of AZD1222 vaccination. The receptors derive from an adult in good health. The CDR3 runs from the conserved cysteine through the conserved F or W. Fields, in order: D gene, V gene, clone size, J gene, CDR3 protein, CDR3 DNA. D genes are given only for firm matches. Clone size is shown for a subset of rows, as once, few, many or a class of expanded clone.

>TRBD1|TRBV24-1|few|TRBJ1-1
CATRAQGAGGTEAFF
TGTGCCACCAGAGCACAGGGGGCTGGAGGCACTGAAGCTTTCTTT
>NA|TRBV5-1|NA|TRBJ2-7
CASSRRGESYEQYF
TGCGCCAGCAGCCGGAGGGGGGAGTCCTACGAGCAGTACTTC
>TRBD1|TRBV5-4|NA|TRBJ1-4
CASSLVGGIGEKLFF
TGTGCCAGCAGCTTGGTAGGGGGCATTGGGGAAAAACTGTTTTTT
>NA|TRBV19|NA|TRBJ1-6
CASSINLEVNSPLHF
TGTGCCAGTAGTATAAACTTGGAGGTTAATTCACCCCTCCACTTT
>TRBD1|TRBV19|NA|TRBJ2-3
CASSTAGTGIADTQYF
TGTGCCAGTAGTACTGCCGGGACAGGGATAGCAGATACGCAGTATTTT
>TRBD2|TRBV7-8|NA|TRBJ2-3
CASSLRGSPDTQYF
TGTGCCAGCAGCTTACGCGGGAGTCCAGATACGCAGTATTTT
>NA|TRBV6-2/TRBV6-3|NA|TRBJ2-7
CASSWSSRALSYEQYF
TGTGCCAGCAGTTGGTCCTCCAGGGCCCTATCCTACGAGCAGTACTTC
>NA|TRBV3-1/TRBV3-2|NA|TRBJ1-5
CASSGAQGQPQHF
TGTGCCAGCAGCGGGGCCCAGGGTCAGCCCCAGCATTTT
>NA|TRBV10-1|NA|TRBJ1-2
CASNQGTTNYGYTF
TGCGCCAGCAACCAGGGAACCACTAACTATGGCTACACCTTC
>TRBD2|TRBV10-1|NA|TRBJ2-3
CASSPGTSGRAGSTDTQYF
TGCGCCAGCAGCCCTGGGACTAGCGGGAGGGCCGGGTCCACAGATACGCAGTATTTT
>NA|TRBV3-1/TRBV3-2|few|TRBJ1-6
CASSEGTYNSPLHF
TGTGCCAGCAGCGAGGGCACCTATAATTCACCCCTCCACTTT
>NA|TRBV27|NA|TRBJ2-1
CASRGGPEQFF
TGTGCCAGCAGGGGGGGCCCCGAGCAGTTCTTC
>NA|TRBV9|NA|TRBJ1-1
CASSVVGQNTEAFF
TGTGCCAGCAGCGTAGTGGGACAGAACACTGAAGCTTTCTTT
>NA|TRBV11-2|NA|TRBJ2-5
CASSLADSETQYF
TGTGCCAGCAGCTTAGCGGATTCAGAGACCCAGTACTTC
>NA|TRBV21-1|NA|TRBJ1-1
CASSTRQGANTEAFF
TGTGCCAGCAGCACAAGACAGGGGGCCAACACTGAAGCTTTCTTT
>NA|TRBV4-1|once|TRBJ2-1
CASSVIASSSYNEQFF
TGCGCCAGCAGTGTTATCGCCTCGAGCTCCTACAATGAGCAGTTCTTC
>NA|TRBV5-6|NA|TRBJ1-4
CASSLAFGTNEKLFF
TGTGCCAGCAGCTTGGCCTTCGGTACTAATGAAAAACTGTTTTTT
>NA|TRBV9|NA|TRBJ2-3
CASAWATQSTDTQYF
TGTGCCAGCGCATGGGCCACTCAAAGCACAGATACGCAGTATTTT
>NA|TRBV19|NA|TRBJ1-2
CASSADRIYGYTF
TGTGCCAGTAGTGCGGACAGAATTTATGGCTACACCTTC
>NA|TRBV6-1|NA|TRBJ1-2
CASSELFRVGGYTF
TGTGCCAGCAGTGAACTTTTCAGGGTTGGAGGCTACACCTTC
>TRBD2|TRBV7-9|NA|TRBJ2-3
CASSSSGSTDTQYF
TGTGCCAGCAGCTCTAGCGGGAGCACAGATACGCAGTATTTT
>NA|TRBV19|NA|TRBJ1-2
CASNRDEGYTF
TGTGCCAGTAACAGGGATGAAGGCTACACCTTC
>NA|TRBV3-1/TRBV3-2|NA|TRBJ1-6
CASSHPPGPNSPLHF
TGTGCCAGCAGCCACCCCCCGGGGCCCAATTCACCCCTCCACTTT
>NA|TRBV2|NA|TRBJ2-5
CATSSEGGWSGTQYF
TGTGCCACCTCATCGGAGGGTGGGTGGTCGGGGACCCAGTACTTC
>NA|TRBV11-2|once|TRBJ2-7
CASSLDPGYEQYF
TGTGCCAGCAGCTTAGATCCTGGGTACGAGCAGTACTTC
>TRBD2|TRBV5-1|NA|TRBJ2-1
CASSGGLASYNEQFF
TGCGCCAGCAGCGGGGGACTAGCGTCCTACAATGAGCAGTTCTTC
>NA|TRBV29-1|NA|TRBJ2-7
CSVVWQDYEQYF
TGCAGCGTTGTTTGGCAGGACTACGAGCAGTACTTC
>TRBD1|TRBV19|NA|TRBJ2-7
CASSIRGTGAYEQYF
TGTGCCAGTAGTATTAGGGGGACAGGGGCCTACGAGCAGTACTTC
>TRBD1|TRBV5-1|NA|TRBJ2-3
CASSLRDRATDTQYF
TGCGCCAGCAGCCTAAGGGACAGGGCCACAGATACGCAGTATTTT
>NA|TRBV11-1|NA|TRBJ2-1
CASSLDRSEQFF
TGTGCCAGCAGCTTAGACAGGAGTGAGCAGTTCTTC
>NA|TRBV9|NA|TRBJ1-1
CASSVAEGTEAFF
TGTGCCAGCAGCGTAGCGGAGGGGACTGAAGCTTTCTTT
>NA|TRBV29-1|NA|TRBJ2-5
CSVAGETQYF
TGCAGCGTGGCAGGAGAGACCCAGTACTTC
>TRBD1|TRBV7-9|NA|TRBJ1-5
CASARAGQGPQPQHF
TGTGCCAGCGCCCGGGCGGGACAGGGCCCCCAGCCCCAGCATTTT
>NA|TRBV30|NA|TRBJ2-7
CAWSVPGGRQYF
TGTGCCTGGAGTGTACCGGGGGGCAGACAGTACTTC
>NA|TRBV12-3/TRBV12-4|NA|TRBJ1-2
CASSPTRYGYTF
TGTGCCAGCAGTCCCACTAGGTATGGCTACACCTTC
>NA|TRBV14|once|TRBJ1-4
CASSQDLGGTNEKLFF
TGTGCCAGCAGCCAAGATCTTGGGGGAACTAATGAAAAACTGTTTTTT
>NA|TRBV12-3/TRBV12-4|once|TRBJ1-5
CASSPGEGQPQHF
TGTGCCAGCAGTCCAGGTGAGGGCCAGCCCCAGCATTTT
>NA|TRBV4-1|NA|TRBJ2-3
CASSQQAGRTDTQYF
TGCGCCAGCAGCCAACAGGCAGGGCGGACAGATACGCAGTATTTT
>NA|TRBV9|few|TRBJ1-3
CASNEGGSGNTIYF
TGTGCCAGCAACGAAGGGGGCTCTGGAAACACCATATATTTT
>NA|TRBV19|NA|TRBJ1-5
CASRGTINQPQHF
TGTGCCAGTCGAGGGACCATCAATCAGCCCCAGCATTTT
>NA|TRBV10-2|NA|TRBJ2-5
CASREPSGVETQYF
TGCGCCAGCAGAGAGCCGTCGGGGGTAGAGACCCAGTACTTC
>NA|TRBV4-2|NA|TRBJ2-5
CASSQDRRETQYF
TGTGCCAGCAGCCAAGATCGGCGGGAGACCCAGTACTTC